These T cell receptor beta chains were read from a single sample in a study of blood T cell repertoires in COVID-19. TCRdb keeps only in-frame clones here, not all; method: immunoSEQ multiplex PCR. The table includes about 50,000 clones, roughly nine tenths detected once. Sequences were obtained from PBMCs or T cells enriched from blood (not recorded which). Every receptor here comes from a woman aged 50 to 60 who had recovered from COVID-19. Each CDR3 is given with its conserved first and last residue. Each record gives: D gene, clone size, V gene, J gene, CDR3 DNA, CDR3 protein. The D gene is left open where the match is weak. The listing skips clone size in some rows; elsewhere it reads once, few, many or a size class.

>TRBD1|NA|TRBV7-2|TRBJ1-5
TGTGCCAGCAGAGGACAGGCTAATCAGCCCCAGCATTTT
CASRGQANQPQHF
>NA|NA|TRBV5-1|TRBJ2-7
TGCGCCAGCAGCGTTCGAGGGAGCTACGAGCAGTACTTC
CASSVRGSYEQYF
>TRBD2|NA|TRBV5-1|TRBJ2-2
TGCGCCAGCAGCTTGGCAGGGACTAGCGGGGGCAACACCGGGGAGCTGTTTTTT
CASSLAGTSGGNTGELFF
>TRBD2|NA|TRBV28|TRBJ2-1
TGTGCCAGCAGTTCTAGCGGGAGCTCCTACAATGAGCAGTTCTTC
CASSSSGSSYNEQFF
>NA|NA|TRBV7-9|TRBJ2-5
TGTGCCAGCAGCCGGACAGGGAGGGAGACGAAGACCCAGTACTTC
CASSRTGRETKTQYF
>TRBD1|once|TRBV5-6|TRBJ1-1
TGTGCCAGCAGCCCCCTGACAGGGAACTTTGAGAACACTGAAGCTTTCTTT
CASSPLTGNFENTEAFF
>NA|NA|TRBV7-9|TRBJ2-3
TGTGCCAGCAGCCCAGGCCCAGATACGCAGTATTTT
CASSPGPDTQYF
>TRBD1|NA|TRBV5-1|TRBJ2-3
TGCGCCAGCAGTCGGGACAGTCTTGTCACAGATACGCAGTATTTT
CASSRDSLVTDTQYF
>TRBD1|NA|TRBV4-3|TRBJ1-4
TGCGCCAGCAGCCACAGACAGGGTCTTAATGAAAAACTGTTTTTT
CASSHRQGLNEKLFF
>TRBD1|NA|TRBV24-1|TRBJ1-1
TGTGCCACCAGTGACCACTCGACAGGGGGGAGTCGAACTGAAGCTTTCTTT
CATSDHSTGGSRTEAFF
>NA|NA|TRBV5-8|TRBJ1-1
TGTGCCAGCAGCTTGGGAGTCAGGGCCTACACTGAAGCTTTCTTT
CASSLGVRAYTEAFF
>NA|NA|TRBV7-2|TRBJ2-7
TGTGCCAGCAGCCCAAGAACGCTAGCGTTTTACGAGCAGTACTTC
CASSPRTLAFYEQYF
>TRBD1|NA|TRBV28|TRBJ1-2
TGTGCCAGCAGTGCAGGGGGCAACTATGGCTACACCTTC
CASSAGGNYGYTF
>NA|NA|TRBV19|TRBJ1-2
TGTGCCAGTAGTATCCCACCCTACGAGATCTATGGCTACACCTTC
CASSIPPYEIYGYTF
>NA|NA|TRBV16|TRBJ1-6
TGTGCCAGCAGCCGAGACAGGAGAAATTCACCCCTCCACTTT
CASSRDRRNSPLHF
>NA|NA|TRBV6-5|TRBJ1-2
TGTGCCAGCAGGTCGGTCCATGTCGGGGGATATGGCTACACCTTC
CASRSVHVGGYGYTF
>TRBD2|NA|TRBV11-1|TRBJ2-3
TGTGCCGCCGGACTAGCGGGAGCAGATACGCAGTATTTT
CAAGLAGADTQYF
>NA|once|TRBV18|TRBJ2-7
TGTGCCAGCTCAAACCGAGGGGGGGGATCCTACGAGCAGTACTTC
CASSNRGGGSYEQYF
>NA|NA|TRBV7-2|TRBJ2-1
TGTGCCAGCAGCTCCGGGACTCCTCTAGTCGGTGAGCAGTTCTTC
CASSSGTPLVGEQFF
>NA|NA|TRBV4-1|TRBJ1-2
TGCGCCAGCAGCCAAGCAGGGCTTTATGGCTACACCTTC
CASSQAGLYGYTF
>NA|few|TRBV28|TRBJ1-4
TGTGCCAGCAATGAGGGTTTTAATGAAAAACTGTTTTTT
CASNEGFNEKLFF
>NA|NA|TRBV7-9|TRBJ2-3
TGTGCCAGCAGCTTAGGGGCAACTAGCACAGATACGCAGTATTTT
CASSLGATSTDTQYF
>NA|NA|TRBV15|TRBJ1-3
TGTGCCACCAGCAGAGATCGGGTGAAACACACCATATATTTT
CATSRDRVKHTIYF
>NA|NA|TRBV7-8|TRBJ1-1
TGTGCCAGCAGCCCCATTGTGAACACTGAAGCTTTCTTT
CASSPIVNTEAFF
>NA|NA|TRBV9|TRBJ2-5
TGTGCCAGCAGCGGACCTCGGGGAGAGACCCAGTACTTC
CASSGPRGETQYF
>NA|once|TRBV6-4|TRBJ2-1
TGTGCCAGCAGTTCCAGGGGATACAATGAGCAGTTCTTC
CASSSRGYNEQFF
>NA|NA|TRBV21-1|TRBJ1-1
TGTGCCAGCAGCCGCAGGGGAAGAAGGCGCACTGAAGCTTTCTTT
CASSRRGRRRTEAFF
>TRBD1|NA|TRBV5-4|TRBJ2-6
TGTGCCAGCAGCACACCCGGACAGGGAACTGCTGGGGCCAACGTCCTGACTTTC
CASSTPGQGTAGANVLTF
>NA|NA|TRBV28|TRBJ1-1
TGTGCCAGCAGTTTGGAATCAGGTGAAGCTTTCTTT
CASSLESGEAFF
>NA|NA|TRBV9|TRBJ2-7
TGTGCCAGCAGCCCCCGTCCCGGGGACGAGCAGTACTTC
CASSPRPGDEQYF
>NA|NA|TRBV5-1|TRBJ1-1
TGCGCCAGCAGCTTGAGTGGAGGCGGGACTGAAGCTTTCTTT
CASSLSGGGTEAFF
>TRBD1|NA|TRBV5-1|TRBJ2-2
TGCGCCAGCAGCTTGTCGACAGGGCTAAACACCGGGGAGCTGTTTTTT
CASSLSTGLNTGELFF
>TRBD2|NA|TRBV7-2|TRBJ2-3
TGTGCCAGCAGCTTAGGTGCGGGGGGGAGTTGGGATACGCAGTATTTT
CASSLGAGGSWDTQYF
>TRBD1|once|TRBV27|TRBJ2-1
TGTGCCAGCAGTCGAGACAGGGGGGCGAACAATGAGCAGTTCTTC
CASSRDRGANNEQFF
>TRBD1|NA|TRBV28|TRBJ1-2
TGTGCCAGCAGTCCCCAGGGGGGCCTCGGGGTCTATGGCTACACCTTC
CASSPQGGLGVYGYTF
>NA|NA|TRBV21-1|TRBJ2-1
TGTGCCAGCAGCAAAGTGAGCGGGGGAGGGGGCTACAATGAGCAGTTCTTC
CASSKVSGGGGYNEQFF
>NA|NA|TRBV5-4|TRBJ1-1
TGTGCCAGCAGCGCCGGGGGGGGGACAAACACTGAAGCTTTCTTT
CASSAGGGTNTEAFF
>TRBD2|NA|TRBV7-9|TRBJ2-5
TGTGCCAGCAGCTTAGGGACTAGCGGGGCACAAGAGACCCAGTACTTC
CASSLGTSGAQETQYF
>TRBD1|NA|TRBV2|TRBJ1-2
TGTGCCAGCAGTCTACGACAGGGCAAGGGCTACACCTTC
CASSLRQGKGYTF
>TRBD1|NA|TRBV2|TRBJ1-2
TGTGCCAGCAGCCTAGGCCAGGGGGACTATGGCTACACCTTC
CASSLGQGDYGYTF
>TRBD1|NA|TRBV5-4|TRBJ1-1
TGTGCCAGCAGAGGACAGGGAGGACATCCGAACACTGAAGCTTTCTTT
CASRGQGGHPNTEAFF
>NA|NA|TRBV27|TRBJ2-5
TGTGCCAGCCATACACCACCGGGGACCCAGTACTTC
CASHTPPGTQYF
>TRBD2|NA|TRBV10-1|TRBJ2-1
TGCGCCAGCAGTGAGATAGCAGGGACTAGCGGGAGGTCCAATGAGCAGTTCTTC
CASSEIAGTSGRSNEQFF
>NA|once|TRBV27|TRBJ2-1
TGTGCCAGCAGGTTGGGACTGCACAATGAGCAGTTCTTC
CASRLGLHNEQFF
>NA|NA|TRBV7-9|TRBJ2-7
TGTGCCAGCAGCCCGGCCGAGCCAGGGAGGTACGAGCAGTACTTC
CASSPAEPGRYEQYF